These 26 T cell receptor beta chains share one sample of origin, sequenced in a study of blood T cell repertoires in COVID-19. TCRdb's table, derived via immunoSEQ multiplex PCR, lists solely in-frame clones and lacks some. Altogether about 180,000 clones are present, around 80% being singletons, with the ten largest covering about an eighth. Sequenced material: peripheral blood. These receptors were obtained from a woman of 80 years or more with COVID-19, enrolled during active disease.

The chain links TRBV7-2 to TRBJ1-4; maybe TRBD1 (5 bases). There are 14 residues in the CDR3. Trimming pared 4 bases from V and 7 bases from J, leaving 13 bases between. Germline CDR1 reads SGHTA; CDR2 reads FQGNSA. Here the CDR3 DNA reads TGTGCCAGCAGCTCGACAGTGCTCTTTGAAAAACTGTTTTTT. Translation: CASSSTVLFEKLFF.

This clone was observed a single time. The CDR3 loop is CASQYSSPSGEQYF. CDR3 sequence (DNA): TGTGCCAGCCAATACAGCTCCCCTTCTGGGGAGCAGTACTTC. The chain couples TRBV7-8 to TRBJ2-7; no definite D call. Germline V gives CDR1 SGHVS, CDR2 FQNEAQ. The CDR3 is made up of 14 amino acids. Trimming pared 8 bases from V and 7 bases from J, leaving 21 bases between. Variable domain in full (rest from reference TRBV7-8 and TRBJ2-7): GAGVSQSPRYKVAKRGQDVALRCDPISGHVSLFWYQQALGQGPEFLTYFQNEAQLDKSGLPSDRFFAERPEGSVSTLKIQRTQQEDSAVYLCASQYSSPSGEQYFGPGTRLTVT.

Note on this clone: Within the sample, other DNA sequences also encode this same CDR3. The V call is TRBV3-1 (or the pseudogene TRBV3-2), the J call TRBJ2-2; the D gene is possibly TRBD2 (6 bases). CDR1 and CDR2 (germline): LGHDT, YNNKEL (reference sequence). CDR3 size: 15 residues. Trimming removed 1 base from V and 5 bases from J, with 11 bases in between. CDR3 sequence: CASSQAGVGTGELFF. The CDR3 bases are TGTGCCAGCAGCCAAGCGGGAGTAGGAACCGGGGAGCTGTTTTTT.

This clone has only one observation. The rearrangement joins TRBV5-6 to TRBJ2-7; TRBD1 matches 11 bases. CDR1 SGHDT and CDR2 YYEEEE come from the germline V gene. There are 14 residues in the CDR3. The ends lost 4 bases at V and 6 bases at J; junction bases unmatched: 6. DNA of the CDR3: TGTGCCAGCAGCGAAGGGACAGGGGGGGCCGAGCAGTACTTC. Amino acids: CASSEGTGGAEQYF.

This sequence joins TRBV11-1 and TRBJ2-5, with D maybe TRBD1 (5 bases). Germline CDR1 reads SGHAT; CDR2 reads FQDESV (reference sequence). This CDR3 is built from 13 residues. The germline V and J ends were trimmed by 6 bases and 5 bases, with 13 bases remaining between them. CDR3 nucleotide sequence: TGTGCCAGCAGTCTCATAGGGGTGGAGACCCAGTACTTC. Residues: CASSLIGVETQYF.

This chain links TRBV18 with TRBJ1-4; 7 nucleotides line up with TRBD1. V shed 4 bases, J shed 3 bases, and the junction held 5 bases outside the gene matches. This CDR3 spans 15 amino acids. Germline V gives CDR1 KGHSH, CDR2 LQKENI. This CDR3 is CASSQDRKANEKLFF. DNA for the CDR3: TGTGCCAGCTCACAGGACAGGAAGGCTAATGAAAAACTGTTTTTT. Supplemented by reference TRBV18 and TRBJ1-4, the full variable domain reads NAGVMQNPRHLVRRRGQEARLRCSPMKGHSHVYWYRQLPEEGLKFMVYLQKENIIDESGMPKERFSAEFPKEGPSILRIQQVVRGDSAAYFCASSQDRKANEKLFFGSGTQLSVL.

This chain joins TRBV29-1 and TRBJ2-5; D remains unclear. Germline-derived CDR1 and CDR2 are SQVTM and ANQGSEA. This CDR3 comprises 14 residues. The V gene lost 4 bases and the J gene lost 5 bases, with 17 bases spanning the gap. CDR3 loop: CSVVPGSQVETQYF. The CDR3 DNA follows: TGCAGCGTTGTACCAGGTAGTCAGGTGGAGACCCAGTACTTC.

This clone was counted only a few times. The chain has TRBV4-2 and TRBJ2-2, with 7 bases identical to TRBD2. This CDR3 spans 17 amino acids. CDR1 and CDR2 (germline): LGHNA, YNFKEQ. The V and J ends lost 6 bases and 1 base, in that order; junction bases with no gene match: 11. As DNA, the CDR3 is TGTGCCAGCAGACGGTACAGCGGGGACCTGAACACCGGGGAGCTGTTTTTT. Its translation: CASRRYSGDLNTGELFF.

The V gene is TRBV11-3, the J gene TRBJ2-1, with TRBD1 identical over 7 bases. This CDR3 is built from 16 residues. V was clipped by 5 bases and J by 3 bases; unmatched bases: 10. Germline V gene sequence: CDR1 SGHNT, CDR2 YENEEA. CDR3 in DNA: TGTGCCAGCAGCCCTAGGGGGACAGACTTCTACAATGAGCAGTTCTTC. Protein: CASSPRGTDFYNEQFF.

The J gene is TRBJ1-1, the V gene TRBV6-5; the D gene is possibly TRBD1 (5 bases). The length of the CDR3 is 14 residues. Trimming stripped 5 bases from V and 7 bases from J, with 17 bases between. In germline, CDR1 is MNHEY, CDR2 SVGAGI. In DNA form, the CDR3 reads TGTGCCAGCAGTCCGTTGCTATTCGGGGGTGAAGCTTTCTTT. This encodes CASSPLLFGGEAFF.

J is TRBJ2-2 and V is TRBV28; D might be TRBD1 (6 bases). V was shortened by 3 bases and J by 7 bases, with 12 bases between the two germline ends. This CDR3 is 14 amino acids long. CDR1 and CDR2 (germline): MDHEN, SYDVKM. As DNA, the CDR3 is TGTGCCAGCAGTTTTACAGGGACCGACGGGGAGCTGTTTTTT. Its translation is CASSFTGTDGELFF.

The CDR3 protein is CASSRSGYEQYF. The CDR3 bases are TGCGCCAGCAGCCGCTCCGGGTACGAGCAGTACTTC. The chain couples TRBV5-1 to TRBJ2-7, with D uncertain. The CDR3 loop spans 12 amino acids. V lost 4 bases and J 4 bases, leaving 9 bases between the germline ends. The germline V gene encodes CDR1 SGHRS and CDR2 YFSETQ.

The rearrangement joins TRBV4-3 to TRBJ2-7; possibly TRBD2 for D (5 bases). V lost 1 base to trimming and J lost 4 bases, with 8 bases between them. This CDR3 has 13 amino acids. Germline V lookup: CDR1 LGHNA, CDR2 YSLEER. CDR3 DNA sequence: TGCGCCAGCAGCCAAGGTTCGGGATACGAGCAGTACTTC. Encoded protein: CASSQGSGYEQYF.

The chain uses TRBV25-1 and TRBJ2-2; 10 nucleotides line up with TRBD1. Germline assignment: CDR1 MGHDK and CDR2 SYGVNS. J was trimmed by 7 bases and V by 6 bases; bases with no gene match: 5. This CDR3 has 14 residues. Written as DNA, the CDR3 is TGTGCCAGCAGGCGGACAGGGGGTAACGGGGAGCTGTTTTTT. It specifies CASRRTGGNGELFF. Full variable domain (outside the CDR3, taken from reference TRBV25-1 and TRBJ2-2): EADIYQTPRYLVIGTGKKITLECSQTMGHDKMYWYQQDPGMELHLIHYSYGVNSTEKGDLSSESTVSRIRTEHFPLTLESARPSHTSQYLCASRRTGGNGELFFGEGSRLTVL.

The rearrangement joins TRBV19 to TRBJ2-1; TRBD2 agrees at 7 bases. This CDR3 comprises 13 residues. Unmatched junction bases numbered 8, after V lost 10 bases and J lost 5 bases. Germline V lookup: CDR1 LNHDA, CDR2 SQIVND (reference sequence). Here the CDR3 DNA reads TGTGCCACTATTAGCGGGTGGGACAATGAGCAGTTCTTC. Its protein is CATISGWDNEQFF. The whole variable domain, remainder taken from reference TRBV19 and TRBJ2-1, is DGGITQSPKYLFRKEGQNVTLSCEQNLNHDAMYWYRQDPGQGLRLIYYSQIVNDFQKGDIAEGYSVSREKKESFPLTVTSAQKNPTAFYLCATISGWDNEQFFGPGTRLTVL.

CDR3 in amino acids: CASPWKSGETYNEQFF. The CDR3 DNA reads TGTGCCAGCCCCTGGAAATCGGGGGAAACCTACAATGAGCAGTTCTTC. This chain uses TRBV6-4 with TRBJ2-1; perhaps TRBD2 as D (6 bases). This CDR3 has 16 residues. Trimming took off 8 bases at V and 2 bases at J, with 19 bases between the two ends. Germline CDR1 and CDR2: MRHNA and SNTAGT.

CDR3 protein: CASSMVVRVWDGGSLNYEQYF. The CDR3 DNA sequence: TGTGCCAGTAGTATGGTCGTAAGAGTTTGGGATGGCGGGTCCCTTAACTACGAGCAGTACTTC. This chain connects TRBV19 to TRBJ2-7; possible D gene TRBD2, 5 bases. Trimming left V 3 bases short and J 3 bases short, with 33 bases between. The CDR3 runs 21 residues. The germline V gene encodes CDR1 LNHDA and CDR2 SQIVND (reference sequence).

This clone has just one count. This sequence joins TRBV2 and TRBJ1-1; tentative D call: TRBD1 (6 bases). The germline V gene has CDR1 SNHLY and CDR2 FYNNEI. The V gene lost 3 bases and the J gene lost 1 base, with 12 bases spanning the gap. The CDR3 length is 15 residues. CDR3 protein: CASSEWWDTNTEAFF. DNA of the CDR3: TGTGCCAGCAGTGAGTGGTGGGACACGAACACTGAAGCTTTCTTT.

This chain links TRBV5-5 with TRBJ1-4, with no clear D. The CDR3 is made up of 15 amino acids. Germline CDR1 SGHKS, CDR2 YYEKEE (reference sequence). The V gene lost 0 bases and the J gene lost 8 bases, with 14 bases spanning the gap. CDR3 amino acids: CASSLGRRLWEKLFF. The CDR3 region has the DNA TGTGCCAGCAGCTTGGGCAGGAGGTTATGGGAAAAACTGTTTTTT.

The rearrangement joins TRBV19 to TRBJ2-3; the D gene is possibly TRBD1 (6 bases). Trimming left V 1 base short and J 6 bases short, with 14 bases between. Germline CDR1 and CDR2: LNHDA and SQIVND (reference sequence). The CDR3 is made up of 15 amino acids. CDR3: CASSIVSGAGDTQYF. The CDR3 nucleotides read TGTGCCAGTAGTATAGTGTCAGGGGCGGGTGATACGCAGTATTTT. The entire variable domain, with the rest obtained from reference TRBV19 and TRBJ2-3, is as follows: DGGITQSPKYLFRKEGQNVTLSCEQNLNHDAMYWYRQDPGQGLRLIYYSQIVNDFQKGDIAEGYSVSREKKESFPLTVTSAQKNPTAFYLCASSIVSGAGDTQYFGPGTRLTVL.

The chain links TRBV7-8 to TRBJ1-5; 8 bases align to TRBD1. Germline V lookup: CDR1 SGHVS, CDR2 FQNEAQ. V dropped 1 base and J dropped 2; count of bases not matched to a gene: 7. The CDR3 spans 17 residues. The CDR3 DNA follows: TGTGCCAGCAGCTTAGATCGGACAGGGTCAGGCAATCAGCCCCAGCATTTT. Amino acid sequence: CASSLDRTGSGNQPQHF.

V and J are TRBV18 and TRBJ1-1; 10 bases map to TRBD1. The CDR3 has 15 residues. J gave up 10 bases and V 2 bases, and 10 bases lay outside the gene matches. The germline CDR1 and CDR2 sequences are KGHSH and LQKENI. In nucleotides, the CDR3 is TGTGCCAGCTCACCAACTTCGACAGGGGGCGGTGGAGCTTTCTTT. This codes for CASSPTSTGGGGAFF.

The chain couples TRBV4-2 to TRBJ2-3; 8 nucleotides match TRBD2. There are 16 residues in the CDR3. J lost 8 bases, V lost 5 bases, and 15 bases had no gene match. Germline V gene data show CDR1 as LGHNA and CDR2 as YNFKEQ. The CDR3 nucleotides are TGTGCCAGCAGCACTAGTCTAAGCGGGAGCTGGGGTACGCAGTATTTT. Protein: CASSTSLSGSWGTQYF.

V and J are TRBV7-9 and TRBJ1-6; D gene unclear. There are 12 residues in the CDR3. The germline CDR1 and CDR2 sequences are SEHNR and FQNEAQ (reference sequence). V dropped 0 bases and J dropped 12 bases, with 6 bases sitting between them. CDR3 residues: CASSLASGPLHF. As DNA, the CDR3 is TGTGCCAGCAGCTTAGCGTCAGGACCCCTCCACTTT.

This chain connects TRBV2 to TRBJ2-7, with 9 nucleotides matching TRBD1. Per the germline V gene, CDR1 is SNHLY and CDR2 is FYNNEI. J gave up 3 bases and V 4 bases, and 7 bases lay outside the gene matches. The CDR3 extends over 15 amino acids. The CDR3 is CASSGLGQGFYEQYF. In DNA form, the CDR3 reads TGTGCCAGCAGTGGCCTGGGACAGGGCTTCTACGAGCAGTACTTC.

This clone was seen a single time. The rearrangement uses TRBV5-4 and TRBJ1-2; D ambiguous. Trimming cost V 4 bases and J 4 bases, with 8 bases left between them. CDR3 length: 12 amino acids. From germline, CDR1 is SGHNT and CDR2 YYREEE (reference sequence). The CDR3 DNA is TGTGCCAGCAGCAACCGGGGCTATGGCTACACCTTC. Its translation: CASSNRGYGYTF.